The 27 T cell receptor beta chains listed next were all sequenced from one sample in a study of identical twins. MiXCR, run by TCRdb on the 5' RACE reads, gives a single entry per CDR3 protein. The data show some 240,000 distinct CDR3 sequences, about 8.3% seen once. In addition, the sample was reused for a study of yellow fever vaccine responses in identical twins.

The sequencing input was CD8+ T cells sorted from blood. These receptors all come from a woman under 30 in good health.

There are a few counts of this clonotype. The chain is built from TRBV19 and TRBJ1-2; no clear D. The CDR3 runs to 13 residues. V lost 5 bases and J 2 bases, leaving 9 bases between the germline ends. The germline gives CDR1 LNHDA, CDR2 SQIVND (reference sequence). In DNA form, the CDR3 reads TGTGCCAGTAGTGGCTGGGAAAACTATGGCTACACCTTC. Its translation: CASSGWENYGYTF.

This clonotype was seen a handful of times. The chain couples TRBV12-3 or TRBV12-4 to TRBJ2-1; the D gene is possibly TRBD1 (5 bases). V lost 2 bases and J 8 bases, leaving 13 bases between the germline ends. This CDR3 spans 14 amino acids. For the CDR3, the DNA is TGTGCCAGCAGTTTAAAGAAAGGGGTGGATGAGCAGTTCTTC. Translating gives CASSLKKGVDEQFF.

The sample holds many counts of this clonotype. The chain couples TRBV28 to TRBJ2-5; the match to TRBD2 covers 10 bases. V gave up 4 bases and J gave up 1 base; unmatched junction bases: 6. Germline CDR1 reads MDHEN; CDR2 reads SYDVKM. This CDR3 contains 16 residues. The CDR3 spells CASSSRTSGLQETQYF. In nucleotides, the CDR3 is TGTGCCAGCAGTTCCAGGACTAGCGGCCTCCAAGAGACCCAGTACTTC.

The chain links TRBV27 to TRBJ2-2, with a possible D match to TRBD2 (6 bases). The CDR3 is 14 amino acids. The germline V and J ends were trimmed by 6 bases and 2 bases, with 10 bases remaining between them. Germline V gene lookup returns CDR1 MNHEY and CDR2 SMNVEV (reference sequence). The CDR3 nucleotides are TGTGCCAGCAGCCCCGGGGGTAACACCGGGGAGCTGTTTTTT. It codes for CASSPGGNTGELFF.

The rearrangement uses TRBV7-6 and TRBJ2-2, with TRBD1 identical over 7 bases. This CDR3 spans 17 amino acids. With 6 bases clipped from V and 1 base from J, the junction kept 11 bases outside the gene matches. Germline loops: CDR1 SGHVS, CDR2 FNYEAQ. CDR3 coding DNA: TGTGCCAGCAGGTCGACTACAGGGGAAGGGAACACCGGGGAGCTGTTTTTT. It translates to CASRSTTGEGNTGELFF.

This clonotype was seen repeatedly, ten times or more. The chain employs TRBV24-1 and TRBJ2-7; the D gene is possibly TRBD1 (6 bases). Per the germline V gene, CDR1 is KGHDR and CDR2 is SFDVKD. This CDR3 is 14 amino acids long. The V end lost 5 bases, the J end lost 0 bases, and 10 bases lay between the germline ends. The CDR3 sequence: CATSGGRSSYEQYF. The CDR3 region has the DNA TGTGCCACCAGTGGGGGGCGGAGCTCCTACGAGCAGTACTTC.

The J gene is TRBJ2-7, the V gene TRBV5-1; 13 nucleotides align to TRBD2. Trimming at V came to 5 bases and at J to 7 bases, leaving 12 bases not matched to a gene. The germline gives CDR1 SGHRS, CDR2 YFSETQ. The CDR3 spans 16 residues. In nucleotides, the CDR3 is TGCGCCAGCAGTCAAACACTAGCGGGGGGGCCGGATGAGCAGTACTTC. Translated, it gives CASSQTLAGGPDEQYF.

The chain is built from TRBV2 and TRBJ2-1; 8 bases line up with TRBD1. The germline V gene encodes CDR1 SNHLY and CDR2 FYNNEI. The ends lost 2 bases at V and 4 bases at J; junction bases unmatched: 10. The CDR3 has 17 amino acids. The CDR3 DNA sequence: TGTGCCAGCAGTGAATTGGGACAGGAGGAACCTTACAATGAGCAGTTCTTC. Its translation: CASSELGQEEPYNEQFF. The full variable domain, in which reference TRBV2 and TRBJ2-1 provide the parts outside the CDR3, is EPEVTQTPSHQVTQMGQEVILRCVPISNHLYFYWYRQILGQKVEFLVSFYNNEISEKSEIFDDQFSVERPDGSNFTLKIRSTKLEDSAMYFCASSELGQEEPYNEQFFGPGTRLTVL.

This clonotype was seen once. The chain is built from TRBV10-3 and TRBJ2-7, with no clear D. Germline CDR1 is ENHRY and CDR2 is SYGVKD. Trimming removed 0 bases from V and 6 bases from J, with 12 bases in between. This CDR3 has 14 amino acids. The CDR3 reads CAISESWGGSEQYF. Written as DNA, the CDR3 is TGTGCCATCAGTGAGTCGTGGGGTGGAAGCGAGCAGTACTTC.

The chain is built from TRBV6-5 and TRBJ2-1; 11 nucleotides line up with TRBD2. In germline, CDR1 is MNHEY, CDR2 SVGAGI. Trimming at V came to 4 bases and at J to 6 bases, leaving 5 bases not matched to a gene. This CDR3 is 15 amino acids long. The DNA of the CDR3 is TGTGCCAGCAGTTTCCTAGCGGGAGGCACCAATGAGCAGTTCTTC. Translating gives CASSFLAGGTNEQFF.

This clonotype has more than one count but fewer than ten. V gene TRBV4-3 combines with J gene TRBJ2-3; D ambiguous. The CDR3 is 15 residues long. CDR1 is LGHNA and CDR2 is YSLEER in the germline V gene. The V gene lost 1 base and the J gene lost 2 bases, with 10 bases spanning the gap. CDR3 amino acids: CASSQARSSTDTQYF. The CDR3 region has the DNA TGCGCCAGCAGCCAAGCAAGGTCTTCCACAGATACGCAGTATTTT.

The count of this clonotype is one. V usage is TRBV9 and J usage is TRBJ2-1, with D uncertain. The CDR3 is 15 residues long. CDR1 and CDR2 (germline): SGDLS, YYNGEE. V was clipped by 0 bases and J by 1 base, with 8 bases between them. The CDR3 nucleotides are TGTGCCAGCAGCGTAGCTGCGGCATCCTACAATGAGCAGTTCTTC. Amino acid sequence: CASSVAAASYNEQFF.

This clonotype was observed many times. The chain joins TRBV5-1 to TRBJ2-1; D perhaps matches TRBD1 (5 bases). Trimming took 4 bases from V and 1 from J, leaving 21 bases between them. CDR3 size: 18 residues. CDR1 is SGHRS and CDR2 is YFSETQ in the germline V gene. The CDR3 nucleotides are TGCGCCAGCAGCGATGCGAGAAGGGGATTGGGGTCCTACAATGAGCAGTTCTTC. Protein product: CASSDARRGLGSYNEQFF.

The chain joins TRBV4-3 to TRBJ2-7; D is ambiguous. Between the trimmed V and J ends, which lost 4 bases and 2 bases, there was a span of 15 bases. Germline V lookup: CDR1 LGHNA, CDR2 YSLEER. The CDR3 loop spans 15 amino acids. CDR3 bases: TGCGCCAGCAGCCGGGTTTTTGTCTCGACCTACGAGCAGTACTTC. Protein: CASSRVFVSTYEQYF.

The CDR3 DNA follows: TGTGCCAGCAGCCTCTGGGGGAGCTACTCACCCCTCCACTTT. It yields the protein CASSLWGSYSPLHF. This chain uses TRBV11-2 with TRBJ1-6; a weak D match, TRBD1 (5 bases). The CDR3 consists of 14 residues. V was cut by 5 bases and J by 10 bases, with 15 bases left in between. Germline V gene sequence: CDR1 SGHAT, CDR2 FQNNGV.

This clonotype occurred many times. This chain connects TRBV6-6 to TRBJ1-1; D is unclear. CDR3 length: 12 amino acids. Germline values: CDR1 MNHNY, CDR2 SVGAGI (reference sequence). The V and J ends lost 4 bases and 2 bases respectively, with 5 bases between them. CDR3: CASSSINTEAFF. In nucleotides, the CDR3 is TGTGCCAGCAGTTCGATAAACACTGAAGCTTTCTTT.

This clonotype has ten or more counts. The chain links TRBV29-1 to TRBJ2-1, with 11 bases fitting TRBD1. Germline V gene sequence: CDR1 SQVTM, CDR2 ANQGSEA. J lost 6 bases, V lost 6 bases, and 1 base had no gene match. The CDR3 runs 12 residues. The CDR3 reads CSVGTGGNEQFF. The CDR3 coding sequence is TGCAGCGTCGGGACAGGGGGCAATGAGCAGTTCTTC.

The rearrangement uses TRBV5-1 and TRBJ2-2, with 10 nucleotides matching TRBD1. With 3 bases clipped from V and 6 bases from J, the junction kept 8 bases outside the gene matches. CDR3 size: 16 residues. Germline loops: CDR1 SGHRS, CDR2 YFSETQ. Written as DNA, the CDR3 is TGCGCCAGCAGCTCCCCGGGACAGGGGTTCGCCGGGGAGCTGTTTTTT. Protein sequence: CASSSPGQGFAGELFF.

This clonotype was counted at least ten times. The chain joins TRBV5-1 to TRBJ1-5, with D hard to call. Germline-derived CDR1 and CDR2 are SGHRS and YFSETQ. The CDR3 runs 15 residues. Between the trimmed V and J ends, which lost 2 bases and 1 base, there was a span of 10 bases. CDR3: CASSFSGLSNQPQHF. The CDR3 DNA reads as TGCGCCAGCAGCTTTTCGGGGTTGAGCAATCAGCCCCAGCATTTT.

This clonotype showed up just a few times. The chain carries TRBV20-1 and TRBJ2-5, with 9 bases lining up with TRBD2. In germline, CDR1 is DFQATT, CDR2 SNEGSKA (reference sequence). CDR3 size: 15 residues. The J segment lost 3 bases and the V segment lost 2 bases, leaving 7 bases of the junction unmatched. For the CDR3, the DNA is TGCAGTGCTAGACCGCTAGCGGGGATGAAAGAGACCCAGTACTTC. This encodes CSARPLAGMKETQYF.

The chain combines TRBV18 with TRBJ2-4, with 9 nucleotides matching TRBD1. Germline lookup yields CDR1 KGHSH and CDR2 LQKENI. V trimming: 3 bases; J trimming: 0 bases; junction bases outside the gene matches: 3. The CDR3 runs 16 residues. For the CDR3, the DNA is TGTGCCAGCTCACCCGGGACAGGGATAGCCAAAAACATTCAGTACTTC. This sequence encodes CASSPGTGIAKNIQYF.

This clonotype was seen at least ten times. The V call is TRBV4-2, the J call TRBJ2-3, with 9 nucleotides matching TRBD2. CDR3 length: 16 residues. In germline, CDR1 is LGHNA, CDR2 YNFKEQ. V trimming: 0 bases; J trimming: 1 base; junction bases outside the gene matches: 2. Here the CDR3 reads CASSQEAGGGTDTQYF. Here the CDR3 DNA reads TGTGCCAGCAGCCAAGAGGCGGGGGGGGGCACAGATACGCAGTATTTT.

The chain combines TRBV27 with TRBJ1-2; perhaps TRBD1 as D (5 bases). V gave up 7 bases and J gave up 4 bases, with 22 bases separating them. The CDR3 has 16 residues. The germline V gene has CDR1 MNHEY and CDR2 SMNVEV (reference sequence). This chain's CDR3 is CASTIAQGRVIYGYTF. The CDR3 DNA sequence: TGTGCCAGCACTATCGCCCAGGGAAGGGTGATCTATGGCTACACCTTC.

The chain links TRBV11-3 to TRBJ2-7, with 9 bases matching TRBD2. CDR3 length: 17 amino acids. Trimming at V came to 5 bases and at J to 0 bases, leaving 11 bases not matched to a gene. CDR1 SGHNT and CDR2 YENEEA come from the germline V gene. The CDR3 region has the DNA TGTGCCAGCAGCCCTCGAGGAGGCGGGAGGGCCTCCTACGAGCAGTACTTC. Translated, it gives CASSPRGGGRASYEQYF.

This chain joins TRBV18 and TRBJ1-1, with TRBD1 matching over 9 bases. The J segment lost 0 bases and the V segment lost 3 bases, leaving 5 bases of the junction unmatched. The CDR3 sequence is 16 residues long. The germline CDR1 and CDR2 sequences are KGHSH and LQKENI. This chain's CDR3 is CASSPGTGFMNTEAFF. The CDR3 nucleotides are TGTGCCAGCTCACCCGGGACAGGGTTCATGAACACTGAAGCTTTCTTT.

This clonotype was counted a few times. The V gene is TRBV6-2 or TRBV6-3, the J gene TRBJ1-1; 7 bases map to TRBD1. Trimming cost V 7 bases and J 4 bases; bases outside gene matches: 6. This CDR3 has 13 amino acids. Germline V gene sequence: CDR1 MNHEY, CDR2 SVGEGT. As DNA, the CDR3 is TGTGCCAGCACGACAGGGCGGTCCACTGAAGCTTTCTTT. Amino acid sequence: CASTTGRSTEAFF.

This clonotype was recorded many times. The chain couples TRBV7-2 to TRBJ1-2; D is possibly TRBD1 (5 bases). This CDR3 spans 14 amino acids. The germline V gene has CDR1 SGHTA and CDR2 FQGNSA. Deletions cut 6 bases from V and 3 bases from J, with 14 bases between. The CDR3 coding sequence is TGTGCCAGCAGACTCAGGGTGGCTTACTATGGCTACACCTTC. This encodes CASRLRVAYYGYTF.